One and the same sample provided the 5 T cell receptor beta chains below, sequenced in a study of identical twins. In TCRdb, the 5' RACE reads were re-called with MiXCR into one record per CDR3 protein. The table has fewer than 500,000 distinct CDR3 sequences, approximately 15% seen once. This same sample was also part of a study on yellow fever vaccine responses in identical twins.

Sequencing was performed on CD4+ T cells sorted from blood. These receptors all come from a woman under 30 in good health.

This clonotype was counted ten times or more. CDR3 DNA sequence: TGCAGCGTTGCGGCCAGGTTCAGAGACGATGGCTACACCTTC. This sequence encodes CSVAARFRDDGYTF. This chain links TRBV29-1 with TRBJ1-2; D gene uncertain. Germline V gene sequence: CDR1 SQVTM, CDR2 ANQGSEA. V was clipped by 4 bases and J by 6 bases, with 18 bases between them. The CDR3 covers 14 residues.

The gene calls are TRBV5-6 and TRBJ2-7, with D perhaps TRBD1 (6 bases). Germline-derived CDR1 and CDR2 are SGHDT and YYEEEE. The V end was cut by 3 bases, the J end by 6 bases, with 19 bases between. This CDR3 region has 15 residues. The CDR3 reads CASSWSDRSGSEQYF. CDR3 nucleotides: TGTGCCAGCAGCTGGTCAGACAGGTCGGGGAGCGAGCAGTACTTC.

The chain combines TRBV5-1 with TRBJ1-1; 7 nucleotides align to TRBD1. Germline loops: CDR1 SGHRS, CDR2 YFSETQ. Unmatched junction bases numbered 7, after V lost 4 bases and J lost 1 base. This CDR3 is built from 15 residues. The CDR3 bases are TGCGCCAGCAGCCTGTGGACAGGACGGAACACTGAAGCTTTCTTT. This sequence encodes CASSLWTGRNTEAFF.

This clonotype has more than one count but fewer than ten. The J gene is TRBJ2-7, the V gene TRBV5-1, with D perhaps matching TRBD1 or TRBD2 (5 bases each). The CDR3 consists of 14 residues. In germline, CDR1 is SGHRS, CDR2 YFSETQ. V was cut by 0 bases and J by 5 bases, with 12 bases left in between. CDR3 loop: CASSLAPGPHEQYF. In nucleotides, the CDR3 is TGCGCCAGCAGCTTGGCACCGGGACCCCACGAGCAGTACTTC.

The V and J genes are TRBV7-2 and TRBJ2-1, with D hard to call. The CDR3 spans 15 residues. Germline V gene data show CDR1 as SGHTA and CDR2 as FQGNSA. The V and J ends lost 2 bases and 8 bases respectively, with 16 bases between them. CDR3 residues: CASSLKQSNADEQFF. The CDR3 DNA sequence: TGTGCCAGCAGCTTAAAACAGTCTAATGCAGATGAGCAGTTCTTC.